Shown below are 9 T cell receptor beta chains from a single sample sequenced in a study of blood T cells in healthy people across ages. Sample-barcoded 5' priming and a J-beta primer mix drove a second PCR of 7 to 11 cycles. TCRdb re-analysed the 5' RACE reads in MiXCR, keeping a single row per CDR3 protein. The data contain 700,000 to 800,000 distinct CDR3 sequences, 35% to 45% of them seen just once; the ten biggest clones take up roughly 20%. What was sequenced was blood. These receptors originate from a woman between 55 and 75 years old in good health.

The V call is TRBV6-5, the J call TRBJ2-5; TRBD2 aligns across 8 bases. Trimming removed 0 bases from V and 2 bases from J; junction bases left unmatched: 5. From germline, CDR1 is MNHEY and CDR2 SVGAGI. The CDR3 has 16 amino acids. The CDR3 DNA is TGTGCCAGCAGTTACTCTAGCGGGGACGCACAAGAGACCCAGTACTTC. Protein product: CASSYSSGDAQETQYF.

This clonotype was observed a handful of times. The J gene is TRBJ1-5, the V gene TRBV27; TRBD1 is a possible D gene (5 bases). This CDR3 spans 17 amino acids. Germline CDR1 and CDR2: MNHEY and SMNVEV (reference sequence). V shed 6 bases and J shed 6 bases, with 24 bases lying between them. The CDR3: CASSTNSREGLGQPQHF. Here the CDR3 DNA reads TGTGCCAGCAGCACGAACTCCAGGGAGGGTTTAGGTCAGCCCCAGCATTTT.

The chain recombines TRBV29-1 with TRBJ2-3; a possible D gene is TRBD2 (6 bases). This CDR3 has 16 residues. Germline V gene sequence: CDR1 SQVTM, CDR2 ANQGSEA. The germline V and J ends were trimmed by 3 bases and 0 bases, with 16 bases remaining between them. This CDR3 reads CSVDGGAETSTDTQYF. As DNA, the CDR3 is TGCAGCGTTGACGGCGGGGCCGAGACTAGCACAGATACGCAGTATTTT.

The chain links TRBV4-2 to TRBJ1-1; the D gene is possibly TRBD1 (5 bases). The CDR3 is 14 amino acids. The V end lost 1 base, the J end lost 3 bases, and 9 bases lay between the germline ends. In germline, CDR1 is LGHNA, CDR2 YNFKEQ. The CDR3 loop reads CASSQARVDTEAFF. Written as DNA, the CDR3 is TGTGCCAGCAGCCAAGCCAGGGTGGACACTGAAGCTTTCTTT.

As regards this clonotype: A read error may explain this, as a much larger clone is one base away. V and J are TRBV7-2 and TRBJ1-2; D remains unclear. V was shortened by 1 base and J by 2 bases, with 14 bases between the two germline ends. The germline V gene encodes CDR1 SGHTA and CDR2 FQGNSA. The CDR3 runs 16 residues. CDR3 DNA: TGTGCCAGCAGCTTAGGCGCGGGAGGAATAAACTATGGCTACACCTTC. It translates to CASSLGAGGINYGYTF.

This clonotype showed up just a few times. V is TRBV15 and J is TRBJ2-3, with D possibly matching TRBD1 (5 bases). The CDR3 runs to 14 residues. Germline lookup yields CDR1 LNHNV and CDR2 YYDKDF (reference sequence). The V end was cut by 5 bases, the J end by 2 bases, with 11 bases between. The CDR3 spells CATSSQGNTDTQYF. CDR3 DNA sequence: TGTGCCACCAGCTCTCAGGGCAACACAGATACGCAGTATTTT.

The chain is built from TRBV20-1 and TRBJ1-2; 7 bases are a match to TRBD1. This CDR3 has 14 amino acids. Germline assignment: CDR1 DFQATT and CDR2 SNEGSKA (reference sequence). V dropped 3 bases and J dropped 6; count of bases not matched to a gene: 10. CDR3 nucleotides: TGCAGTGCTAGTGGGGTGAACAGGGGCGATGGCTACACCTTC. It is translated as CSASGVNRGDGYTF.

This chain connects TRBV6-6 to TRBJ2-4; 10 nucleotides line up with TRBD2. CDR1 MNHNY and CDR2 SVGAGI come from the germline V gene (reference sequence). The junction had 11 bases not matched to a gene; V was cut back by 5 bases and J by 13 bases. The CDR3 length is 14 residues. The CDR3 here is CASSLAGEVRKQYF. The CDR3 bases are TGTGCCAGCAGTCTAGCGGGAGAGGTTCGTAAGCAGTACTTC.

This clonotype was seen a few times. The chain combines TRBV3-1 with TRBJ2-2; 9 nucleotides agree with TRBD1. The CDR3 totals 14 residues. The germline V gene has CDR1 LGHDT and CDR2 YNNKEL (reference sequence). V shed 3 bases, J shed 4 bases, and the junction held 0 bases outside the gene matches. CDR3 DNA: TGTGCCAGCAGCCAGGGACAGGGCACCGGGGAGCTGTTTTTT. Translated: CASSQGQGTGELFF. The whole variable domain, filled in from reference TRBV3-1 and TRBJ2-2, reads DTAVSQTPKYLVTQMGNDKSIKCEQNLGHDTMYWYKQDSKKFLKIMFSYNNKELIINETVPNRFSPKSPDKAHLNLHINSLELGDSAVYFCASSQGQGTGELFFGEGSRLTVL.